Listed below are T cell receptor beta chains from one sample, sequenced in a study of Graves' ophthalmopathy and Graves' hyperthyroidism. TCRdb analysed the multiplex PCR reads with MiXCR anew, one entry per CDR3 protein. The sample has hundreds of thousands of distinct CDR3 sequences, around 50% seen once. The sample was peripheral blood. These receptors were obtained from an adult man with Graves' ophthalmopathy. Each CDR3 is given with its conserved first and last residue. D genes are given only for firm matches. Rows give clone size only sometimes, using once, few, many, or a class for an expanded clone.

V	J	size	D	CDR3	DNA
TRBV6-5	TRBJ1-1	.	.	CASSRGPNTEAFF	TGTGCCAGCAGCCGTGGCCCGAACACTGAAGCTTTCTTT
TRBV10-3	TRBJ2-7	few	.	CAISDRAGAGEQYF	TGTGCCATCAGTGACCGGGCGGGGGCCGGCGAGCAGTACTTC
TRBV6-2/TRBV6-3	TRBJ2-2	.	.	CASSYGGHSGELFF	TGTGCCAGCAGTTACGGGGGGCATAGCGGGGAGCTGTTTTTT
TRBV29-1	TRBJ1-1	once	.	CSVPLTDSLGTEAFF	TGCAGCGTCCCTCTAACGGACAGTTTGGGCACTGAAGCTTTCTTT
TRBV20-1	TRBJ2-7	.	.	CSASSRDYEQYF	TGCAGTGCTAGCTCACGTGACTACGAGCAGTACTTC
TRBV2	TRBJ1-6	.	.	CASAWGGAENSPLHF	TGTGCCAGCGCATGGGGGGGGGCTGAAAATTCACCCCTCCACTTT
TRBV7-9	TRBJ2-7	few	.	CASSPIGTYEQYF	TGTGCCAGCAGCCCAATCGGGACCTACGAGCAGTACTTC
TRBV9	TRBJ2-6	.	TRBD2	CASSSRGGSGANVLTF	TGTGCCAGCAGTTCGCGGGGGGGCTCTGGGGCCAACGTCCTGACTTTC
TRBV29-1	TRBJ1-2	few	TRBD1	CSVGDSRGDGYTF	TGCAGCGTTGGGGACAGTCGAGGGGATGGCTACACCTTC
TRBV25-1	TRBJ1-2	many	.	CASSDLYGYTF	TGTGCCAGCAGTGACCTTTATGGCTACACCTTC
TRBV2	TRBJ1-4	.	.	CASSSGALREKLFF	TGTGCCAGCAGTTCGGGGGCCCTGCGAGAAAAACTGTTTTTT
TRBV2	TRBJ2-7	.	.	CASSSRHNSYEQYF	TGTGCCAGCAGCTCCCGACACAACTCCTACGAGCAGTACTTC
TRBV25-1	TRBJ2-7	.	.	CASSVLGGSYEQYF	TGTGCCAGCAGTGTCCTCGGGGGCTCCTACGAGCAGTACTTC
TRBV7-2	TRBJ2-7	.	TRBD2	CASSYGRAEYEQYF	TGTGCCAGCAGCTACGGGAGGGCCGAATACGAGCAGTACTTC
TRBV24-1	TRBJ2-7	.	.	CATSHQGGYEQYF	TGTGCCACCAGTCACCAGGGGGGCTACGAGCAGTACTTC
TRBV7-8	TRBJ2-2	.	.	CASSLEVGGTGELFF	TGTGCCAGCAGCTTAGAGGTCGGCGGCACCGGGGAGCTGTTTTTT
TRBV7-9	TRBJ2-7	.	TRBD1	CASSSGMGQGAYEQYF	TGTGCCAGCAGCTCCGGGATGGGACAGGGAGCCTACGAGCAGTACTTC
TRBV2	TRBJ2-2	.	.	CASRPRGGTGELFF	TGTGCCAGCAGACCCCGTGGGGGCACCGGGGAGCTGTTTTTT
TRBV20-1	TRBJ1-5	.	.	CSTSDSNQPQHF	TGCAGTACCTCAGATAGCAATCAGCCCCAGCATTTT
TRBV10-3	TRBJ2-7	.	.	CAISLGSVPPVTEQYF	TGTGCCATCAGTTTAGGTAGCGTACCCCCAGTGACCGAGCAGTACTTC
TRBV20-1	TRBJ1-2	many	TRBD1	CSARWQGDHGYTF	TGCAGTGCTAGGTGGCAGGGGGACCATGGCTACACCTTC
TRBV14	TRBJ1-2	.	.	CASSNHRLNGYTF	TGTGCCAGCAGCAACCATCGGCTTAACGGCTACACCTTC
TRBV7-2	TRBJ2-7	.	.	CASSGAYEQYF	TGTGCCAGCAGTGGGGCCTACGAGCAGTACTTC
TRBV19	TRBJ1-2	few	.	CASSIHNYGYTF	TGTGCCAGTAGTATCCATAACTATGGCTACACCTTC
TRBV24-1	TRBJ1-5	.	.	CATSDGGRGEDQPQHF	TGTGCCACCAGTGATGGGGGCCGAGGGGAGGATCAGCCCCAGCATTTT
TRBV7-9	TRBJ2-5	few	.	CASSLATGQETQYF	TGTGCCAGCAGCTTAGCAACAGGCCAAGAGACCCAGTACTTC
TRBV6-5	TRBJ1-2	.	.	CASSSPGGRSYGYTF	TGTGCCAGCAGTTCACCGGGGGGCAGAAGTTATGGCTACACCTTC
TRBV4-1	TRBJ2-7	.	.	CASSQDSGNPTYEQYF	TGCGCCAGCAGCCAAGATAGTGGGAACCCCACCTACGAGCAGTACTTC
TRBV12-3/TRBV12-4	TRBJ2-7	.	.	CASSFGEAYNYEQYF	TGTGCCAGCAGTTTTGGAGAGGCTTACAACTACGAGCAGTACTTC
TRBV13	TRBJ1-1	few	.	CASSYSTTEAFF	TGTGCCAGCAGCTATAGTACCACTGAAGCTTTCTTT
TRBV10-3	TRBJ2-7	few	.	CAISSDSFGSYEQYF	TGTGCCATCAGCAGCGACAGTTTTGGGTCCTACGAGCAGTACTTC
TRBV7-9	TRBJ2-7	few	TRBD1	CASSSGQEAYEQYF	TGTGCCAGCAGCTCGGGACAGGAGGCCTACGAGCAGTACTTC
TRBV20-1	TRBJ2-5	once	TRBD2	CSDKVASGGPRETQYF	TGCAGTGATAAGGTGGCTAGCGGGGGGCCGCGGGAGACCCAGTACTTC
TRBV12-3/TRBV12-4	TRBJ2-7	.	.	CASSPGLRSYEQYF	TGTGCCAGCAGCCCGGGTCTCCGATCCTACGAGCAGTACTTC
TRBV20-1	TRBJ2-2	once	.	CSAWGENTGELFF	TGCAGTGCCTGGGGGGAGAACACCGGGGAGCTGTTTTTT
TRBV10-2	TRBJ1-5	.	.	CASSQAEGNQPQHF	TGCGCCAGCAGCCAAGCTGAAGGCAATCAGCCCCAGCATTTT
TRBV7-9	TRBJ1-1	few	.	CASSFGNPDSTEAFF	TGTGCCAGCAGCTTCGGGAACCCTGATAGCACTGAAGCTTTCTTT
TRBV20-1	TRBJ1-1	few	.	CSAPTGPYTEAFF	TGCAGTGCCCCGACAGGTCCCTACACTGAAGCTTTCTTT
TRBV12-3/TRBV12-4	TRBJ2-5	.	TRBD2	CASSYSSGKETQYF	TGTGCCAGCAGTTATTCTAGCGGAAAAGAGACCCAGTACTTC
TRBV2	TRBJ2-2	.	.	CASSVGHPNTGELFF	TGTGCCAGCAGCGTTGGACACCCGAACACCGGGGAGCTGTTTTTT
TRBV12-3/TRBV12-4	TRBJ1-1	.	.	CASSSRGRQNTEAFF	TGTGCCAGCAGTTCCCGGGGACGGCAGAACACTGAAGCTTTCTTT
TRBV29-1	TRBJ2-7	few	TRBD1	CSVPGQGPLYEQYF	TGCAGCGTTCCGGGACAGGGGCCACTCTACGAGCAGTACTTC
TRBV2	TRBJ1-1	.	.	CASDPGARMNTEAFF	TGTGCCAGCGACCCGGGGGCCCGCATGAACACTGAAGCTTTCTTT
TRBV7-2	TRBJ2-7	.	TRBD2	CASSYLGTSGEEQYF	TGTGCCAGCAGTTACTTAGGGACTAGCGGGGAGGAGCAGTACTTC
TRBV7-6	TRBJ2-5	.	.	CASSTPRVYQETQYF	TGTGCCAGCAGCACCCCCCGTGTCTACCAAGAGACCCAGTACTTC
TRBV10-3	TRBJ1-1	few	.	CAIRQGRAEAFF	TGTGCCATCAGGCAGGGTCGGGCTGAAGCTTTCTTT
TRBV12-3/TRBV12-4	TRBJ1-2	many	.	CASSLGYGYTF	TGTGCCAGCAGCTTAGGGTATGGCTACACCTTC
TRBV12-3/TRBV12-4	TRBJ1-1	.	TRBD1	CASTLRQGSTEAFF	TGTGCCAGCACCCTCAGACAGGGAAGCACTGAAGCTTTCTTT
TRBV19	TRBJ1-5	.	.	CASSIGAGSQPQHF	TGTGCCAGTAGTATTGGGGCAGGATCTCAGCCCCAGCATTTT
TRBV7-8	TRBJ2-2	.	TRBD2	CASSREQREYPGELFF	TGTGCCAGCAGCCGGGAACAGCGGGAGTATCCCGGGGAGCTGTTTTTT
TRBV6-5	TRBJ1-1	few	.	CASSYSRRERGTEAFF	TGTGCCAGCAGTTACTCGAGACGTGAAAGGGGCACTGAAGCTTTCTTT
TRBV20-1	TRBJ2-7	.	.	CSAQFPGQGGYEQYF	TGCAGTGCTCAGTTCCCAGGACAGGGAGGGTACGAGCAGTACTTC
TRBV6-5	TRBJ1-2	few	TRBD1	CASGGQRANYGYTF	TGTGCCAGCGGGGGACAGCGAGCTAACTATGGCTACACCTTC
TRBV20-1	TRBJ2-5	few	.	CSASDKQETQYF	TGCAGTGCTAGTGATAAACAAGAGACCCAGTACTTC
TRBV6-6	TRBJ1-2	.	.	CASSQQGTHGYTF	TGTGCCAGCAGTCAACAGGGTACGCATGGCTACACCTTC
TRBV19	TRBJ1-5	.	.	CASKLPGEGNQPQHF	TGTGCCAGTAAACTCCCCGGGGAGGGCAATCAGCCCCAGCATTTT
TRBV7-9	TRBJ1-2	.	.	CASSIPRGSTYGYTF	TGTGCCAGTAGTATCCCCCGTGGCAGTACCTATGGCTACACCTTC
TRBV6-5	TRBJ1-2	.	.	CASSYRGEDGYTF	TGTGCCAGCAGTTACCGGGGGGAGGATGGCTACACCTTC
TRBV6-6	TRBJ1-6	.	TRBD1	CASSTGGLLGTLHF	TGTGCCAGCAGTACAGGGGGTCTTCTGGGGACCCTCCACTTT
TRBV29-1	TRBJ1-2	.	TRBD1	CSYITGDYGYTF	TGCAGCTACATAACAGGGGACTATGGCTACACCTTC